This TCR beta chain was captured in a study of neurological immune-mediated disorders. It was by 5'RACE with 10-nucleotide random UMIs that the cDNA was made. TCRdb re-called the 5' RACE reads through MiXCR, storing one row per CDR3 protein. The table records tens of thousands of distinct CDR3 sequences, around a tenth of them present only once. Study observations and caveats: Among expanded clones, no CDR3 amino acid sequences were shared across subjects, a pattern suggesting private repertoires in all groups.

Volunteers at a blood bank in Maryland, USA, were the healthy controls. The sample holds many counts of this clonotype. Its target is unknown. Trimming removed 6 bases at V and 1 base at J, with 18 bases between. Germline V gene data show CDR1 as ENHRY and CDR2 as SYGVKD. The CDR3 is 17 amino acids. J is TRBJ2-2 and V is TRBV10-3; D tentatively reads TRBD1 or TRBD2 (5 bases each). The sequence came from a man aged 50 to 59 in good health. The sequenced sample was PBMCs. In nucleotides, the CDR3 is TGTGCCATCAGACCCTACTCCGGGACGAAGAACACCGGGGAGCTGTTTTTT. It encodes CAIRPYSGTKNTGELFF.